The entry below gives a single T cell receptor (beta chain) sequence along with its context. As handled by the study authors: Amplification from reference gene primers served as the basis for estimated nucleated cell counts. Here immunoSEQ multiplex PCR was the method, and the copy in TCRdb shows in-frame clones only, minus some. The DNA was the basis for D and trimming; V, J and clone size are from that table. The sample lists 330,000 or so clones, about 87% occurring once. The data stem from a study of blood T cell repertoires in COVID-19. The study recruited people aged 18 to 89 years across about 25 US areas. Germline V gives CDR1 LGHNT, CDR2 FRNRAP. The CDR3 has 13 amino acids. Trimming took off 1 base at V and 7 bases at J, with 10 bases between the two ends.

This chain uses TRBV12-5 with TRBJ2-5; tentatively, D is TRBD2 (5 bases). This receptor was identified in a man aged 25 to 40 who had recovered from COVID-19. Sequencing used PBMCs or T cells enriched from blood (not recorded which). The CDR3 DNA sequence: TGTGCTAGTGGTTTGGACGGGGATCGGACCCAGTACTTC. This translates into CASGLDGDRTQYF.